This paragraph covers one T cell receptor beta chain sequence. Its antigen remains unknown. The time point was: cycle 4 day 1 (C4D1), after 6 weeks of nivolumab. Every patient relapsed after autologous stem cell transplantation, and brentuximab vedotin exposure varied. These data originate in a study of PD-1 blockade in classical Hodgkin lymphoma. Findings and caveats of the study: Lower baseline TCR diversity marked trial partial responders and progressors. According to reports, newly diagnosed patients had lower baseline TCR diversity than healthy donors, and relapsed/refractory patients had lower baseline TCR diversity still.

There are 14 residues in the CDR3. Germline V lookup: CDR1 SGHTA, CDR2 FQGNSA. V was pared by 5 bases and J by 5 bases, with 7 bases of the junction left unmatched. Sequenced by immunoSEQ multiplex PCR; TCRdb stores in-frame clones only, minus some. Of around 50,000 clones listed, about 76% are singletons. The clonotype was recovered from a human donor with classical Hodgkin lymphoma. The chain combines TRBV7-2 with TRBJ1-2, with 8 bases fitting TRBD1. Source: peripheral blood mononuclear cells (PBMCs), taken before the fourth cycle of nivolumab. The CDR3 nucleotides read TGTGCCAGCAGCAAAAGACAGGGGCAATATGGCTACACCTTC. Protein product: CASSKRQGQYGYTF.